Below, 15 T cell receptor beta chains from the same sample are listed, as sequenced in a study of T cells in localized non-small cell lung cancer. The assay was immunoSEQ multiplex PCR, and TCRdb's table has in-frame clones only and misses some. The sample yields roughly 34,000 clones, around 73% seen once. The sample consisted of peripheral blood, taken before any cancer treatment. The receptors come from a male donor older than 55 with stage II squamous cell lung carcinoma.

The V and J genes are TRBV9 and TRBJ2-7; TRBD2 matches at 10 bases. The V gene's germline CDR1 is SGDLS and CDR2 YYNGEE. The CDR3 sequence is 15 residues long. V lost 4 bases and J lost 4; bases outside the gene matches: 8. The CDR3 reads CASSSQAGGPYEQYF. The CDR3 DNA is TGTGCCAGCAGCTCCCAAGCGGGAGGGCCTTACGAGCAGTACTTC.

This chain's CDR3 is CSVELGVGSPLHF. The CDR3 DNA reads as TGCAGCGTTGAATTAGGGGTGGGGTCACCCCTCCACTTT. The chain has TRBV29-1 and TRBJ1-6, with D possibly being TRBD1 (5 bases). Germline-derived CDR1 and CDR2 are SQVTM and ANQGSEA. Trimming removed 2 bases at V and 10 bases at J, with 12 bases between. This CDR3 has 13 residues.

The V gene is TRBV2, the J gene TRBJ1-2; D unclear. CDR3 size: 14 residues. Germline V gene data show CDR1 as SNHLY and CDR2 as FYNNEI. Trimming shortened V by 5 bases and J by 5 bases, and 15 bases separated the two germline ends. In DNA form, the CDR3 reads TGTGCCAGCAGTCCAAGAACGGAAGGGTATGGCTACACCTTC. It is translated as CASSPRTEGYGYTF.

CDR3 amino acids: CASSLGVPSRGLNEKLFF. The CDR3 nucleotides are TGTGCCAGCAGCTTGGGGGTACCATCGAGGGGCCTGAATGAAAAACTGTTTTTT. The V and J genes are TRBV5-4 and TRBJ1-4, with D possibly matching TRBD1 (5 bases). In germline, CDR1 is SGHNT, CDR2 YYREEE (reference sequence). V was cut by 0 bases and J by 5 bases, with 20 bases left in between. This CDR3 region has 18 residues.

This clone was counted between two and nine times. The V and J genes are TRBV9 and TRBJ2-7, with TRBD2 as a possible D gene (5 bases). Germline-derived CDR1 and CDR2 are SGDLS and YYNGEE. The CDR3 covers 14 residues. Trimming cost V 1 base and J 3 bases, with 11 bases left between them. Written as DNA, the CDR3 is TGTGCCAGCAGCGTATCGTCGGGAAACTACGAGCAGTACTTC. This codes for CASSVSSGNYEQYF.

The rearrangement joins TRBV19 to TRBJ2-2; no clear D gene. V was cut by 0 bases and J by 5 bases, with 13 bases left in between. Per germline, CDR1 LNHDA and CDR2 SQIVND (reference sequence). The CDR3 is 16 residues long. Here the CDR3 DNA reads TGTGCCAGTAGTATAGATACCAGCCTCCAAACCGGGGAGCTGTTTTTT. Its translation: CASSIDTSLQTGELFF.

In its sample, this clone was seen many times. The CDR3 nucleotides read TGTGCCACCAGCAGAGATTTAGGGTATCAGCCCCAGCATTTT. Protein product: CATSRDLGYQPQHF. V is TRBV15 and J is TRBJ1-5, with unresolved D. V lost 0 bases and J 5 bases, leaving 8 bases between the germline ends. The CDR3 loop spans 14 amino acids. Germline V gives CDR1 LNHNV, CDR2 YYDKDF (reference sequence).

The V and J genes are TRBV30 and TRBJ1-5; no reliable D call. Deletions cut 0 bases from V and 0 bases from J, with 12 bases between. The germline CDR1 and CDR2 sequences are GTSNPN and SVGIG (reference sequence). The CDR3 extends over 16 amino acids. The CDR3 protein is CAWSVQPAYSNQPQHF. The CDR3 coding sequence is TGTGCCTGGAGTGTACAGCCGGCTTATAGCAATCAGCCCCAGCATTTT.

CDR3 DNA sequence: TGTGCCAGCAGCTTGACACAGGGGGGTGTTTACAATGAGCAGTTCTTC. Its translation is CASSLTQGGVYNEQFF. The genes are TRBV7-2 and TRBJ2-1; 8 positions match TRBD1. After removal of 3 bases from V and 4 bases from J, the junction contained 8 bases not matched to a gene. Per the germline V gene, CDR1 is SGHTA and CDR2 is FQGNSA. This CDR3 region has 16 residues.

In nucleotides, the CDR3 is TGCGCCAGCAGCTTAGGCTCCTACAATGAGCAGTTCTTC. Protein sequence: CASSLGSYNEQFF. This sequence joins TRBV5-1 and TRBJ2-1; no reliable D call. This CDR3 region has 13 residues. Trimming took off 2 bases at V and 0 bases at J, with 3 bases between the two ends. Germline V CDR1 and CDR2: SGHRS, YFSETQ.

This clone came up a few times. CDR3 DNA: TGTGCCAGCAGCTTACTAGCAACCGGGGAGCTGTTTTTT. Its protein is CASSLLATGELFF. The chain links TRBV11-2 to TRBJ2-2, with D possibly matching TRBD2 (5 bases). The V end was cut by 2 bases, the J end by 5 bases, with 6 bases between. CDR1 is SGHAT and CDR2 is FQNNGV in the germline V gene. The CDR3 contains 13 residues. The whole variable domain, remainder taken from reference TRBV11-2 and TRBJ2-2, is EAGVAQSPRYKIIEKRQSVAFWCNPISGHATLYWYQQILGQGPKLLIQFQNNGVVDDSQLPKDRFSAERLKGVDSTLKIQPAKLEDSAVYLCASSLLATGELFFGEGSRLTVL.

This clone was seen a single time. This rearrangement joins TRBV6-1 to TRBJ1-1; 7 bases align to TRBD1. Looked up from germline, CDR1 is MNHNS and CDR2 is SASEGT. The CDR3 totals 14 residues. J was trimmed by 6 bases and V by 6 bases; bases with no gene match: 10. The CDR3 region has the DNA TGTGCCAGCAGACCGACAGGGCCTTGGGCTGAAGCTTTCTTT. This gives the protein CASRPTGPWAEAFF.

The chain carries TRBV5-6 and TRBJ2-5, with a tentative D call TRBD2 (6 bases). The germline V gene encodes CDR1 SGHDT and CDR2 YYEEEE. The CDR3 spans 15 residues. Deletions cut 0 bases from V and 4 bases from J, with 13 bases between. The CDR3 spells CASSLVEGRVETQYF. Here the CDR3 DNA reads TGTGCCAGCAGCTTGGTGGAGGGTAGGGTAGAGACCCAGTACTTC.

This chain links TRBV5-1 with TRBJ1-3; TRBD1 agrees at 7 bases. The ends lost 0 bases at V and 5 bases at J; junction bases unmatched: 8. The germline V gene encodes CDR1 SGHRS and CDR2 YFSETQ. The CDR3 has 16 amino acids. The CDR3 here is CASSLGPDRVRNTIYF. CDR3 sequence (DNA): TGCGCCAGCAGCTTGGGACCCGACAGGGTGAGAAACACCATATATTTT.

The CDR3 DNA reads TGTGCTAGTGGTTTGGTCACGGGAGTGGGGGAGCTGTTTTTT. Amino acids: CASGLVTGVGELFF. The chain combines TRBV12-5 with TRBJ2-2; possibly TRBD2 for D (6 bases). The CDR3 is 14 residues long. The germline V gene has CDR1 LGHNT and CDR2 FRNRAP. Trimming cost V 0 bases and J 8 bases, with 10 bases left between them.